What follows are 20 T cell receptor beta chains derived from one specimen sequenced in a study of T cell responses to AZD1222 COVID-19 vaccine. Sequencing was performed with immunoSEQ multiplex PCR; in TCRdb, only in-frame clones are kept and a portion is missing. The data show roughly 150,000 clones, with 88% seen just once and more than 2% held by the top ten. This specimen was peripheral blood, taken on day 0 of AZD1222 vaccination. The receptors stem from an adult in good health.

This clone was detected only once. This chain links TRBV6-1 with TRBJ2-3; possibly TRBD2 for D (7 bases). Between the trimmed V and J ends, which lost 1 base and 4 bases, there was a span of 9 bases. The CDR3 is 14 residues long. The germline gives CDR1 MNHNS, CDR2 SASEGT. The CDR3 bases are TGTGCCAGCAGTGAAGTGGGGGGGCCAGATACGCAGTATTTT. Translating gives CASSEVGGPDTQYF.

The rearrangement uses TRBV12-3 or TRBV12-4 and TRBJ1-5; no firm D call. Trimming stripped 4 bases from V and 7 bases from J, with 11 bases between. The CDR3 loop spans 13 amino acids. The DNA for the CDR3 is TGTGCCAGCAGTTCAGGAGAGGGACAGCCCCAGCATTTT. This sequence encodes CASSSGEGQPQHF.

V is TRBV6-2 or TRBV6-3 and J is TRBJ1-2; D gene unclear. Germline CDR1 reads MNHEY; CDR2 reads SVGEGT. V dropped 4 bases and J dropped 3 bases, with 12 bases sitting between them. The CDR3 extends over 14 amino acids. The CDR3 spells CASSWPGGYYGYTF. The CDR3 bases are TGTGCCAGCAGTTGGCCGGGCGGGTACTATGGCTACACCTTC.

The DNA of the CDR3 is TGTGCCAGCAGCCAAGACGGGACAGTAGGGCCCTACAATGAGCAGTTCTTC. Its translation is CASSQDGTVGPYNEQFF. The rearrangement uses TRBV4-2 and TRBJ2-1; TRBD1 aligns across 7 bases. The CDR3 has 17 residues. The J segment lost 2 bases and the V segment lost 0 bases, leaving 7 bases of the junction unmatched. The germline CDR1 and CDR2 sequences are LGHNA and YNFKEQ.

The chain combines TRBV7-2 with TRBJ2-3; 8 bases are shared with TRBD2. Germline CDR1 and CDR2: SGHTA and FQGNSA. With 1 base clipped from V and 2 bases from J, the junction kept 11 bases outside the gene matches. The CDR3 has 18 residues. Here the CDR3 DNA reads TGTGCCAGCAGCTTAGGTTGGGCTAGCGGGCCTACCACAGATACGCAGTATTTT. This codes for CASSLGWASGPTTDTQYF.

The rearrangement links TRBV4-1 to TRBJ1-2, with D uncertain. Germline CDR1 MGHRA, CDR2 YSYEKL. This CDR3 spans 15 amino acids. Trimming took 0 bases from V and 4 from J, leaving 12 bases between them. CDR3 protein: CASSQDAGPLYGYTF. In DNA, the CDR3 is TGCGCCAGCAGCCAAGATGCTGGTCCACTCTATGGCTACACCTTC.

The chain joins TRBV9 to TRBJ1-4; D is unresolved. With 3 bases removed from V and 0 bases from J, the gap between germline ends came to 9 bases. The CDR3 consists of 15 residues. Germline V gene sequence: CDR1 SGDLS, CDR2 YYNGEE. The CDR3 coding sequence is TGTGCCAGCAGCGGAGGCGGATCAACTAATGAAAAACTGTTTTTT. Its protein is CASSGGGSTNEKLFF.

CDR3 DNA sequence: TGTGCCACCAGTGATTTGCAAGGGGCTAGCGGGGAGCGCTCCTACAATGAGCAGTTCTTC. It yields the protein CATSDLQGASGERSYNEQFF. This chain uses TRBV24-1 with TRBJ2-1; 9 bases are a match to TRBD2. Trimming cost V 0 bases and J 0 bases; bases outside gene matches: 11. Germline CDR1 reads KGHDR; CDR2 reads SFDVKD. The CDR3 spans 20 residues.

The chain's CDR3 is CASFTGGNYNEQFF. The CDR3 nucleotides are TGTGCCAGCTTTACGGGGGGGAATTACAATGAGCAGTTCTTC. This sequence joins TRBV18 and TRBJ2-1; 8 bases line up with TRBD2. Losses at the gene ends were 7 bases for V and 4 bases for J; bases not matched to a gene: 6. The germline CDR1 and CDR2 sequences are KGHSH and LQKENI. This CDR3 has 14 amino acids.

J is TRBJ1-4 and V is TRBV6-5; D is uncertain. Germline V gene data show CDR1 as MNHEY and CDR2 as SVGAGI. The CDR3 runs to 12 residues. V shed 6 bases and J shed 7 bases, with 9 bases lying between them. The DNA of the CDR3 is TGTGCCAGCAGGGATCACAGTGAAAAACTGTTTTTT. Amino acids: CASRDHSEKLFF.

CDR3 residues: CATNGDSGVGYNEQFF. The CDR3 nucleotides read TGTGCCACCAACGGAGATTCGGGAGTAGGTTACAATGAGCAGTTCTTC. V usage is TRBV10-3 and J usage is TRBJ2-1, with a tentative D call TRBD2 (6 bases). CDR1 is ENHRY and CDR2 is SYGVKD in the germline V gene. The V and J ends lost 10 bases and 4 bases respectively, with 23 bases between them. The CDR3 is 16 amino acids.

The chain carries TRBV10-3 and TRBJ2-7, with 10 positions matching TRBD1. The CDR3 runs 13 residues. Germline V gene lookup returns CDR1 ENHRY and CDR2 SYGVKD. Trimming removed 4 bases from V and 6 bases from J; junction bases left unmatched: 3. CDR3 sequence reads: CAISGGQGGEQYF. The CDR3 DNA reads as TGTGCCATCAGTGGCGGACAGGGGGGCGAGCAGTACTTC.

Only a few counts were recorded for this clone. This rearrangement joins TRBV2 to TRBJ2-5, with D uncertain. The CDR3 has 12 residues. Germline V gives CDR1 SNHLY, CDR2 FYNNEI. V was cut by 5 bases and J by 5 bases, with 9 bases left in between. The CDR3 sequence: CASSIIRETQYF. CDR3 sequence (DNA): TGTGCCAGCAGTATCATACGGGAGACCCAGTACTTC. Using reference TRBV2 and TRBJ2-5 for the parts outside the CDR3, the full variable domain is EPEVTQTPSHQVTQMGQEVILRCVPISNHLYFYWYRQILGQKVEFLVSFYNNEISEKSEIFDDQFSVERPDGSNFTLKIRSTKLEDSAMYFCASSIIRETQYFGPGTRLLVL.

V gene TRBV9 combines with J gene TRBJ2-2; D call uncertain. This CDR3 is built from 13 residues. Trimming removed 2 bases from V and 6 bases from J, with 8 bases in between. The germline V gene encodes CDR1 SGDLS and CDR2 YYNGEE. CDR3 region: CASSVLSAGELFF. The CDR3 nucleotides read TGTGCCAGCAGCGTTCTCTCCGCCGGGGAGCTGTTTTTT.

The gene calls are TRBV5-8 and TRBJ2-7; a weak D match, TRBD2 (5 bases). The CDR3 is 13 amino acids. Looked up from germline, CDR1 is SGHTS and CDR2 is YDEGEE. V lost 1 base to trimming and J lost 7 bases, with 12 bases between them. The CDR3 DNA sequence: TGTGCCAGCAGCTTGATTAGCTCGGGGGAGCAGTACTTC. Its translation is CASSLISSGEQYF.

The chain has TRBV6-2 or TRBV6-3 and TRBJ2-1; D may be TRBD1 or TRBD2 (5 bases each). Looked up from germline, CDR1 is MNHEY and CDR2 is SVGEGT. This CDR3 has 16 residues. V was pared by 3 bases and J by 0 bases, with 12 bases between. The CDR3 DNA reads as TGTGCCAGCAGTTATCCCGGGACCAGCTCCTACAATGAGCAGTTCTTC. It specifies CASSYPGTSSYNEQFF.

The chain carries TRBV30 and TRBJ1-3; D remains unclear. CDR3 size: 12 residues. Germline lookup yields CDR1 GTSNPN and CDR2 SVGIG (reference sequence). V gave up 3 bases and J gave up 8 bases, with 11 bases separating them. The CDR3 reads CAWSNTKDTIYF. The DNA of the CDR3 is TGTGCCTGGAGCAACACAAAAGACACCATATATTTT.

The chain combines TRBV19 with TRBJ1-4; TRBD1 matches at 7 bases. The CDR3 has 15 residues. Germline V gene lookup returns CDR1 LNHDA and CDR2 SQIVND (reference sequence). Unmatched junction bases numbered 11, after V lost 6 bases and J lost 7 bases. The CDR3 loop reads CASRHPGGASEKLFF. The CDR3 DNA reads as TGTGCCAGTAGACACCCAGGGGGAGCGAGTGAAAAACTGTTTTTT.

The chain combines TRBV6-2 or TRBV6-3 with TRBJ1-2; TRBD1 aligns across 7 bases. This CDR3 contains 13 residues. V gave up 2 bases and J gave up 8 bases; unmatched junction bases: 5. Germline loops: CDR1 MNHEY, CDR2 SVGEGT. The CDR3 protein is CASSYAQGRGYTF. CDR3 DNA: TGTGCCAGCAGTTACGCACAGGGGAGAGGCTACACCTTC.

The chain links TRBV9 to TRBJ2-1; D might be TRBD1 or TRBD2, each matching 5 bases. V lost 1 base, J lost 5 bases, and 22 bases lay in between. This CDR3 has 18 amino acids. Germline-derived CDR1 and CDR2 are SGDLS and YYNGEE. Here the CDR3 DNA reads TGTGCCAGCAGCGTAAGGTGGGGGAGCCGGATTAACCACAATGAGCAGTTCTTC. It yields the protein CASSVRWGSRINHNEQFF.